This T cell receptor beta chain is from a study of cytomegalovirus exposure and HLA in healthy donors. The study's findings and limits: The authors later found HLA-associated TCR beta chains more clonally expanded than equally common others. Reportedly, TCR beta sequences accurately predicted HLA-A and HLA-B alleles in most subjects.

CDR1 is LNHDA and CDR2 is SQIVND in the germline V gene (reference sequence). The length of the CDR3 is 15 residues. Trimming at V came to 3 bases and at J to 11 bases, leaving 9 bases not matched to a gene. In the case of this clone: No antigen is known for it.

Donors sampled were nominally healthy, though unrecorded immune exposures were likely. Primers included in the PCR were 60 Vbeta and 13 Jbeta primers. Using immunoSEQ multiplex PCR, the repertoire was profiled, and TCRdb retains in-frame clones only, with some absent. The top ten clones hold roughly 4.3% of a sample with 110,000 to 150,000 clones, approximately 80% of them seen once. The V and J genes are TRBV19 and TRBJ1-6, with 8 bases aligning to TRBD1. The sample consisted of PBMCs. The clonotype was recovered from a male donor in good health and CMV-seronegative. Here the CDR3 reads CASSMPDREIAPLHF. CDR3 DNA sequence: TGTGCCAGTAGTATGCCGGACAGGGAAATAGCACCCCTCCACTTT.